This record covers a single T cell receptor beta chain. The data stem from a study of blood T cell repertoires in COVID-19. About the study: There were acute and convalescent COVID-19 samples, and they came from the United States, Italy and Spain. The analysed material was cDNA or gDNA that came from T cells, B-cell-depleted T cells, or PBMCs.

Germline V CDR1 and CDR2: SGHDT, YYEEEE. This CDR3 has 15 amino acids. V lost 2 bases, J lost 9 bases, and 15 bases lay in between. As handled by the study authors: The assay estimated nucleated cells by amplifying reference gene primers. Repertoires were generated with immunoSEQ multiplex PCR, while TCRdb's copy carries only in-frame clones and drops some. The V and J calls and clone size are taken from that table; D and trimming were inferred from the DNA. The repertoire includes 99,000 or so clones, 70% to 90% of them detected once, and more than 4.5% sits in the top ten. The sample consisted of peripheral blood. V usage is TRBV5-6 and J usage is TRBJ1-6; no clear D gene. The TCR comes from a human donor in a cohort sampled during active COVID-19. The CDR3 region has the DNA TGTGCCAGCAGCTTAAGTGGAGGGTTCTTTTCACCCCTCCACTTT. Translating gives CASSLSGGFFSPLHF.